In its sample, the clone carrying this T cell receptor (beta chain) was seen many times. What it binds is not known. This sample is drawn from a study of human T cells and chemical hapten exposure. Whole-study context: Across samples, TCR yields varied, mostly owing to small differences in pooled library volumes. General study findings and limits: With regard to DPC sensitization, TCRs above 1 in 1000 frequency did not change.

V was cut by 2 bases and J by 1 base, with 5 bases left in between. CDR3 length: 13 residues. Documented time point: healthy volunteer bleed at 6 weeks. Unseparated into fractions, whole blood served as the source from which total RNA was extracted. Library preparation tagged each individual cDNA molecule with a unique molecular identifier. Authors' methods: Sample TCR counts, which ranged from roughly 23,224 to 750,000, had a median of roughly 96,000. Via MiXCR, TCRdb re-called the RACE reads, giving one row per CDR3 protein. Here the V and J calls rest on TCRdb's processing, not on the authors' analysis. The sample shows around 70,000 distinct CDR3 sequences, about 5.7% of them seen only once.

The chain has TRBV12-3 or TRBV12-4 and TRBJ2-5; D is uncertain. Sequenced material: whole blood. This clonotype was sampled from a female donor in good health. Some clones in this sample may be carry-over from other donors' samples. CDR3 residues: CASSLPVQETQYF. As DNA, the CDR3 is TGTGCCAGCAGTTTACCAGTCCAAGAGACCCAGTACTTC.